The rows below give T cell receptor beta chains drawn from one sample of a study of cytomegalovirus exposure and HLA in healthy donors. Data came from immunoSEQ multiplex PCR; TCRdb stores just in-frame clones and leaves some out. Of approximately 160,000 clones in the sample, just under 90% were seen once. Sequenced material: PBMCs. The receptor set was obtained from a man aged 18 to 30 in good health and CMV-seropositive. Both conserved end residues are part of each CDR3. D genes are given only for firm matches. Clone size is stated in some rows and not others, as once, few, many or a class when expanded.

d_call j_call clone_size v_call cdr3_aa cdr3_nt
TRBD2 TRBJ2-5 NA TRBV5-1 CASSFLAGQETQYF TGCGCCAGCAGCTTCCTAGCGGGGCAAGAGACCCAGTACTTC
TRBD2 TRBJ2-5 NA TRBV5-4 CASSLGGRDVPQQETQYF TGTGCCAGCAGCTTGGGCGGGAGAGACGTACCCCAGCAAGAGACCCAGTACTTC
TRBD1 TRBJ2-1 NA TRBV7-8 CASSFRRTDRVNEQFF TGTGCCAGCAGCTTCCGCCGGACAGACAGGGTCAATGAGCAGTTCTTC
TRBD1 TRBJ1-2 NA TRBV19 CASRADPGGYYGYTF TGTGCCAGTAGAGCCGACCCAGGGGGTTACTATGGCTACACCTTC
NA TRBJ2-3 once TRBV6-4 CASSDSKDSDTDTQYF TGTGCCAGCAGTGACAGTAAGGACAGTGATACAGATACGCAGTATTTT
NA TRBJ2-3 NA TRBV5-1 CASSRPGASADTQYF TGCGCCAGCAGCCGTCCAGGGGCCAGCGCGGATACGCAGTATTTT
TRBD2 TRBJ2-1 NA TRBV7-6 CASSPIRGEYYNEQFF TGTGCCAGCAGCCCGATACGGGGGGAATACTACAATGAGCAGTTCTTC
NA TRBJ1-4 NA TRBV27 CASSLEGSRNEKLFF TGTGCCAGCAGTTTAGAGGGATCTCGGAATGAAAAACTGTTTTTT
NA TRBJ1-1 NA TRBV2 CAIPSGLRNTEAFF TGTGCCATCCCATCCGGTCTGAGGAACACTGAAGCTTTCTTT
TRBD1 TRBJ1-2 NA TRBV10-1 CASSETERTGLYGYTF TGCGCCAGCAGTGAGACCGAACGGACAGGGCTCTATGGCTACACCTTC
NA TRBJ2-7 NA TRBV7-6 CASSLGETYEQYF TGTGCCAGCAGCTTAGGTGAGACTTACGAGCAGTACTTC
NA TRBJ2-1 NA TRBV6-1 CASSEIRRITYNEQFF TGTGCCAGCAGTGAAATCCGCAGGATTACCTACAATGAGCAGTTCTTC
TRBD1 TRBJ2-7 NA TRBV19 CASSITWTGNSYEQYF TGTGCCAGTAGTATAACCTGGACAGGTAACTCCTACGAGCAGTACTTC
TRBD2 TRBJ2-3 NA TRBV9 CASSVRGESDTQYF TGTGCCAGCAGCGTGCGGGGGGAGTCAGATACGCAGTATTTT
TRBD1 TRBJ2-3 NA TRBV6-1 CASSGTGGITQYF TGTGCCAGCAGTGGTACAGGGGGGATAACGCAGTATTTT
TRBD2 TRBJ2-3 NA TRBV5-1 CASSSTSGRRADTQYF TGCGCCAGCAGCTCGACTAGCGGGAGACGGGCAGATACGCAGTATTTT
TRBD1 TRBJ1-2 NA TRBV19 CASDRTGGDYGYTF TGTGCCAGCGACCGGACAGGGGGCGACTATGGCTACACCTTC
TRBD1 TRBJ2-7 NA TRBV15 CATSRDWTGRYEQYF TGTGCCACCAGCAGAGATTGGACAGGGAGATACGAGCAGTACTTC
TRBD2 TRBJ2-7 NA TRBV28 CASSSGVTYEQYF TGTGCCAGCAGTAGCGGGGTAACCTACGAGCAGTACTTC
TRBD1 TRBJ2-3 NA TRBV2 CASSKEGALSTDTQYF TGTGCCAGCAGTAAAGAGGGGGCGCTGAGCACAGATACGCAGTATTTT
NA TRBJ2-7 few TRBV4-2 CASSQGWGLSYEQYF TGTGCCAGCAGCCAAGGATGGGGGCTGTCCTACGAGCAGTACTTC
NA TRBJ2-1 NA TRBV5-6 CASSSSSGSYNEQFF TGTGCCAGCAGCTCTAGCTCTGGCTCCTACAATGAGCAGTTCTTC
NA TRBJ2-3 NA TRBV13 CASSPGLADTQYF TGTGCCAGCAGCCCAGGGTTGGCAGATACGCAGTATTTT
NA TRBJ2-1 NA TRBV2 CASRDKSYNEQFF TGTGCCAGCAGGGACAAGTCCTACAATGAGCAGTTCTTC
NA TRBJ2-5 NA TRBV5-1 CASSLGAGKETQYF TGCGCCAGCAGCTTGGGGGCAGGCAAAGAGACCCAGTACTTC
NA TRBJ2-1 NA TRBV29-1 CSVEDLTVAGVDEQFF TGCAGCGTTGAAGATCTTACTGTGGCAGGGGTCGATGAGCAGTTCTTC
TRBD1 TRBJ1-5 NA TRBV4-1 CASSRSGQGISVNQPQHF TGCGCCAGCAGCCGCTCTGGACAGGGGATTTCGGTCAATCAGCCCCAGCATTTT
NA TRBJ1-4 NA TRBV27 CASSLTPSAKLFF TGTGCCAGCAGTCTAACGCCATCTGCAAAACTGTTTTTT
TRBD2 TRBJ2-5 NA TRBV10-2 CARKREGEETQYF TGCGCCAGGAAGCGGGAGGGGGAGGAGACCCAGTACTTC
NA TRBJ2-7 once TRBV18 CASSLTGIGYEQYF TGTGCCAGCTCACTCACAGGGATCGGCTACGAGCAGTACTTC
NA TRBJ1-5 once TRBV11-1 CAILFRETSSNYQPQHF TGTGCCATCTTATTCAGGGAAACCTCCTCTAATTATCAGCCCCAGCATTTT
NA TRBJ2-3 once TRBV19 CASSIGLITDTQYF TGTGCCAGTAGTATAGGACTGATTACAGATACGCAGTATTTT
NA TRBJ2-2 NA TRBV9 CASSATQGYTGELFF TGTGCCAGCAGCGCAACACAGGGTTACACCGGGGAGCTGTTTTTT
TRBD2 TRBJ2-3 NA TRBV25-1 CASSESLAGDADTQYF TGTGCCAGCAGTGAATCCCTAGCGGGAGACGCAGATACGCAGTATTTT
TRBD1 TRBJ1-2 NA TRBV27 CASTPNRGSNYGYTF TGTGCCAGCACCCCTAACAGGGGCTCAAACTATGGCTACACCTTC
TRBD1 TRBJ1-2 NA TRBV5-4 CASRDGTGGYGYTF TGTGCCAGCAGGGACGGGACAGGGGGCTATGGCTACACCTTC
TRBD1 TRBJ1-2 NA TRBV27 CASSSRDRGHGYTF TGTGCCAGCAGTTCCCGGGACAGGGGGCATGGCTACACCTTC
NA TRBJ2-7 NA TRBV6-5 CASRRKDSSYEQYF TGTGCCAGCAGACGTAAGGACAGCTCCTACGAGCAGTACTTC
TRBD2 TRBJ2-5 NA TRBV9 CASSVEGTSGETQYF TGTGCCAGCAGCGTAGAGGGGACTAGCGGGGAGACCCAGTACTTC
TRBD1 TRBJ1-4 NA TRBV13 CASSPVGTGNEKLFF TGTGCCAGCAGCCCGGTCGGGACAGGGAATGAAAAACTGTTTTTT
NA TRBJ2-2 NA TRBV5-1 CASSLGDWTGELFF TGCGCCAGCAGCTTGGGGGACTGGACCGGGGAGCTGTTTTTT
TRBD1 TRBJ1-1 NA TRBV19 CASSTMTGGQGEAFF TGTGCCAGTAGTACCATGACAGGGGGCCAAGGTGAAGCTTTCTTT
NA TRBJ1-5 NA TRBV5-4 CASSPGDNQPQHF TGTGCCAGCAGCCCAGGGGACAATCAGCCCCAGCATTTT
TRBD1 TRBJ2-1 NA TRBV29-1 CSVYDRVRTNEQFF TGCAGCGTTTATGACAGGGTGAGGACCAATGAGCAGTTCTTC
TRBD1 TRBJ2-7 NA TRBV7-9 CASSSDRGAYEQYF TGTGCCAGCAGCTCGGACAGGGGGGCCTACGAGCAGTACTTC
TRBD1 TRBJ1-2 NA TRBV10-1 CASRETGGATDGYTF TGCGCCAGCAGGGAGACAGGGGGCGCCACGGATGGCTACACCTTC
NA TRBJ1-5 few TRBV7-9 CASSQPSQPQHF TGTGCCAGCAGCCAACCGAGTCAGCCCCAGCATTTT
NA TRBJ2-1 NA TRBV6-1 CASSLTVTYNEQFF TGTGCCAGCAGTTTGACAGTGACCTACAATGAGCAGTTCTTC